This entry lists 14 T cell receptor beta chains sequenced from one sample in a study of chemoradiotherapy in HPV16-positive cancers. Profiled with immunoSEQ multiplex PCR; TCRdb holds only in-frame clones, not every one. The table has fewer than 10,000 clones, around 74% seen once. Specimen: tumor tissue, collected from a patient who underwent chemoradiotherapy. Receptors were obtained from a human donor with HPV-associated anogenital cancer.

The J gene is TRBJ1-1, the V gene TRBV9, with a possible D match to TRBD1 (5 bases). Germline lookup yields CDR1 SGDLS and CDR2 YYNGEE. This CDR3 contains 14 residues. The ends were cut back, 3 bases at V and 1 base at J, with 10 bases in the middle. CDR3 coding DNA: TGTGCCAGCAGCGCCTTCGGGGCGAACACTGAAGCTTTCTTT. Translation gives CASSAFGANTEAFF.

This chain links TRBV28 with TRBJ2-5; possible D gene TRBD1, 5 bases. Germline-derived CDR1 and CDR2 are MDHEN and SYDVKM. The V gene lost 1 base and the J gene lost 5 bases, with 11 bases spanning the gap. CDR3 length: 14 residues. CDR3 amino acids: CASSLLQGVETQYF. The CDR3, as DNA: TGTGCCAGCAGTTTATTGCAAGGGGTGGAGACCCAGTACTTC.

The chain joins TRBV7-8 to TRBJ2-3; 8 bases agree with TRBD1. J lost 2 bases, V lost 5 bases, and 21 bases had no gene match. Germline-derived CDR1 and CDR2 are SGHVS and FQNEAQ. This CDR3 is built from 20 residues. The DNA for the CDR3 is TGTGCCAGCAGCCAGGCGGGCAGGGGGCCCTCTACATTCTCCACAGATACGCAGTATTTT. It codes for CASSQAGRGPSTFSTDTQYF.

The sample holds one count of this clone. The CDR3 here is CASSLLSPPPDTQYF. In nucleotides, the CDR3 is TGTGCCAGCAGCTTACTGTCCCCTCCCCCCGATACGCAGTATTTT. The rearrangement links TRBV7-2 to TRBJ2-3; D not resolved. The CDR3 covers 15 residues. The germline V and J ends were trimmed by 2 bases and 6 bases, with 15 bases remaining between them. Germline V CDR1 and CDR2: SGHTA, FQGNSA.

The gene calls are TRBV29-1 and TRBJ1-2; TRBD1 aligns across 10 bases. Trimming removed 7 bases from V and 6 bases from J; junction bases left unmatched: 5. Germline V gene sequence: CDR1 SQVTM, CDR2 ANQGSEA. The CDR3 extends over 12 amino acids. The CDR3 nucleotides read TGCAGCGCGCTGACAGGGGGCGATGGCTACACCTTC. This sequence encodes CSALTGGDGYTF.

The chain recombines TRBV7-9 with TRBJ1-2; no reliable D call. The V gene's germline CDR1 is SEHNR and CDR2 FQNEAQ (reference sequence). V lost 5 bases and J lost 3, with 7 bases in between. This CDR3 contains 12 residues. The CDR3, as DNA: TGTGCCAGCAGCCCGGGTGACTATGGCTACACCTTC. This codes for CASSPGDYGYTF.

The CDR3 here is CASSLAGGPNYEQYF. The CDR3 bases are TGTGCCAGCAGCTTAGCGGGAGGGCCTAACTACGAGCAGTACTTC. The chain links TRBV7-2 to TRBJ2-7, with 7 bases fitting TRBD2. V dropped 0 bases and J dropped 3; count of bases not matched to a gene: 5. This CDR3 comprises 15 residues. Germline V CDR1 and CDR2: SGHTA, FQGNSA.

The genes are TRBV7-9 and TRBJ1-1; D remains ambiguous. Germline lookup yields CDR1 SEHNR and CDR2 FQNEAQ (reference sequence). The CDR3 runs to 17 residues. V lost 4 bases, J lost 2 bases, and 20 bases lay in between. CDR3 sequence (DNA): TGTGCCAGCAGCTCCGACCCGGGCCGGGGTCCCAACACTGAAGCTTTCTTT. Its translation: CASSSDPGRGPNTEAFF. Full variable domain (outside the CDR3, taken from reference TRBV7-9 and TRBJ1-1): DTGVSQNPRHKITKRGQNVTFRCDPISEHNRLYWYRQTLGQGPEFLTYFQNEAQLEKSRLLSDRFSAERPKGSFSTLEIQRTEQGDSAMYLCASSSDPGRGPNTEAFFGQGTRLTVV.

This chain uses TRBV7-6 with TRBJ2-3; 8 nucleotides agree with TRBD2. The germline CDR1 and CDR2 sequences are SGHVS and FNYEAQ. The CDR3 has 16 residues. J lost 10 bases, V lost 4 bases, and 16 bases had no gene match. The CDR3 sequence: CASSSPKGLTSEAQYF. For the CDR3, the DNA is TGTGCCAGCAGCTCCCCCAAGGGGTTGACTAGCGAGGCGCAGTATTTT.

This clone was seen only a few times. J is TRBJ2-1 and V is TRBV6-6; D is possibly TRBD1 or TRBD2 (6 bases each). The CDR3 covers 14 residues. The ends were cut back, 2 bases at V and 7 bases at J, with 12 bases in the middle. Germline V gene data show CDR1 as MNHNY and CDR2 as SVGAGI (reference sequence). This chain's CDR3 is CASSYIQGRNEQFF. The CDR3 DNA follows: TGTGCCAGCAGTTACATCCAGGGGAGGAATGAGCAGTTCTTC.

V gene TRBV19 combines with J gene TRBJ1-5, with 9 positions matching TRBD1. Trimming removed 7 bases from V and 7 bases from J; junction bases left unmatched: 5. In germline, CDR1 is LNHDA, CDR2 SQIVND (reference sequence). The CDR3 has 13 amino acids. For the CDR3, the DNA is TGTGCCAGTAATCCGACAGGGGGACAGCCCCAGCATTTT. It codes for CASNPTGGQPQHF.

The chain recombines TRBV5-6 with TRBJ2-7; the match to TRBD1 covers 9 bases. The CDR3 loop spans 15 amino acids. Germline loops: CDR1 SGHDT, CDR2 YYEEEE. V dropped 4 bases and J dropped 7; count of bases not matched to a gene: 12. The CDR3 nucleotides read TGTGCCAGCAGCCAACTGACCGGGACAGGGTATGAGCAGTACGTC. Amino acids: CASSQLTGTGYEQYV.

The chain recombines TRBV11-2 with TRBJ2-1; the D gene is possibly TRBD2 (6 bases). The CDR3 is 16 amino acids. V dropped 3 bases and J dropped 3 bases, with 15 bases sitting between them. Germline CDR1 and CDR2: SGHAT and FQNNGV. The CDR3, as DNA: TGTGCCAGCAGCTTCGCGGGGTTTGAGTACTACAATGAGCAGTTCTTC. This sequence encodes CASSFAGFEYYNEQFF. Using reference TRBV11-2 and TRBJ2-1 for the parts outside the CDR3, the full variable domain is EAGVAQSPRYKIIEKRQSVAFWCNPISGHATLYWYQQILGQGPKLLIQFQNNGVVDDSQLPKDRFSAERLKGVDSTLKIQPAKLEDSAVYLCASSFAGFEYYNEQFFGPGTRLTVL.

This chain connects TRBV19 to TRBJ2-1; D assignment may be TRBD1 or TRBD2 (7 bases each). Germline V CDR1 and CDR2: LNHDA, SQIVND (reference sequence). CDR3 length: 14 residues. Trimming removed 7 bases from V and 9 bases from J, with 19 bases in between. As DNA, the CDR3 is TGTGCCAGTATCCTCCGGAGCGGGGACAGTGAGCAGTTCTTC. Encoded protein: CASILRSGDSEQFF.